What follows are 23 T cell receptor beta chains derived from one specimen sequenced in a study of cytomegalovirus exposure and HLA in healthy donors. 13 Jbeta primers and 60 Vbeta primers were used for the PCR. The repertoire was sequenced with immunoSEQ multiplex PCR; TCRdb's copy has only in-frame clones and lacks some. The table has approximately 130,000 clones, 60% to 85% seen once. The sample consisted of PBMCs. These receptors were collected from a middle-aged woman in good health and CMV-seropositive.

The chain uses TRBV6-5 and TRBJ2-1; 9 bases agree with TRBD2. J gave up 3 bases and V 4 bases, and 4 bases lay outside the gene matches. Germline CDR1 reads MNHEY; CDR2 reads SVGAGI. The CDR3 totals 15 residues. This CDR3 reads CASSSLAGIYNEQFF. Written as DNA, the CDR3 is TGTGCCAGCAGTTCTCTAGCGGGGATCTACAATGAGCAGTTCTTC.

This chain links TRBV29-1 with TRBJ2-7, with 9 positions matching TRBD1. Germline V gene data show CDR1 as SQVTM and CDR2 as ANQGSEA. Germline trimming cut 3 bases from V and 4 bases from J; bases unmatched to any gene: 13. The CDR3 consists of 16 residues. CDR3 loop: CSVETSSRDRDYEQYF. In DNA form, the CDR3 reads TGCAGCGTTGAGACCTCCTCCCGGGACAGGGATTACGAGCAGTACTTC.

There are a few counts of this clone. This rearrangement joins TRBV7-9 to TRBJ2-7; 8 bases fit TRBD2. Germline CDR1 SEHNR, CDR2 FQNEAQ (reference sequence). With V trimmed by 5 bases and J by 0 bases, 9 bases remained unmatched. The CDR3 runs to 16 residues. CDR3 sequence (DNA): TGTGCCAGCAGCCCCGGGGGGGGGAGCGGCTCCTACGAGCAGTACTTC. It translates to CASSPGGGSGSYEQYF.

The V and J genes are TRBV11-2 and TRBJ1-5; 7 nucleotides align to TRBD1. The CDR3 covers 11 residues. Germline-derived CDR1 and CDR2 are SGHAT and FQNNGV. With V trimmed by 5 bases and J by 11 bases, 3 bases remained unmatched. The CDR3 DNA is TGTGCCAGCAGCGGCGGACAGGCCCAGCATTTT. Translation gives CASSGGQAQHF.

The genes are TRBV28 and TRBJ1-4, with 8 bases lining up with TRBD1. The length of the CDR3 is 15 residues. From germline, CDR1 is MDHEN and CDR2 SYDVKM. V lost 6 bases and J lost 6; bases outside the gene matches: 9. CDR3 DNA sequence: TGTGCCAGCAGAACGGACAGGGATCGGCATGAAAAACTGTTTTTT. Its protein product is CASRTDRDRHEKLFF.

As concerns this clone: The sample carries other DNA sequences with the same CDR3. The rearrangement links TRBV29-1 to TRBJ2-7, with D possibly TRBD1 on 6 matching bases. The CDR3 length is 12 residues. V shed 5 bases and J shed 2 bases, with 10 bases lying between them. CDR1 is SQVTM, CDR2 ANQGSEA, per germline. Here the CDR3 reads CSVHTGTYEQYF. The CDR3 DNA is TGCAGCGTTCACACAGGGACCTACGAGCAGTACTTC.

The V and J genes are TRBV30 and TRBJ2-7; D gene unclear. The V gene lost 0 bases and the J gene lost 3 bases, with 9 bases spanning the gap. The germline V gene encodes CDR1 GTSNPN and CDR2 SVGIG (reference sequence). The CDR3 runs 13 residues. The CDR3 region has the DNA TGTGCCTGGAGTGTGGTATACAGCTACGAGCAGTACTTC. Protein sequence: CAWSVVYSYEQYF.

V and J are TRBV28 and TRBJ2-7; D is ambiguous. Trimming stripped 2 bases from V and 3 bases from J, with 14 bases between. Germline V CDR1 and CDR2: MDHEN, SYDVKM. This CDR3 spans 15 amino acids. CDR3 DNA: TGTGCCAGCAGTTTAGCTTACAGTCTGATCTACGAGCAGTACTTC. This codes for CASSLAYSLIYEQYF.

This clone was observed once. V is TRBV6-5 and J is TRBJ1-3; a weak D match, TRBD1 (6 bases). The CDR3 contains 13 residues. V lost 4 bases, J lost 2 bases, and 6 bases lay in between. Germline-derived CDR1 and CDR2 are MNHEY and SVGAGI. CDR3 in DNA: TGTGCCAGCAGTTCAGGGGCTGGAAACACCATATATTTT. Translating gives CASSSGAGNTIYF.

J is TRBJ2-4 and V is TRBV30; the D gene is possibly TRBD1 (5 bases). The germline V gene has CDR1 GTSNPN and CDR2 SVGIG (reference sequence). This CDR3 has 14 residues. The germline V and J ends were trimmed by 2 bases and 9 bases, with 17 bases remaining between them. CDR3 amino acids: CAWSPPAGSSIQYF. The CDR3 DNA reads as TGTGCCTGGAGTCCCCCGGCAGGGTCCAGCATTCAGTACTTC.

The chain employs TRBV11-3 and TRBJ2-1, with D tentatively TRBD1 (6 bases). Trimming stripped 8 bases from V and 0 bases from J, with 11 bases between. Germline V gene sequence: CDR1 SGHNT, CDR2 YENEEA. CDR3 length: 14 amino acids. CDR3 coding DNA: TGTGCCAGCGGCAGGGGCAGCTCCTACAATGAGCAGTTCTTC. Encoded protein: CASGRGSSYNEQFF.

The chain joins TRBV9 to TRBJ1-1; D is perhaps TRBD1 (6 bases). Germline CDR1 reads SGDLS; CDR2 reads YYNGEE. V was cut by 4 bases and J by 6 bases, with 13 bases left in between. The CDR3 consists of 13 residues. The CDR3 DNA sequence: TGTGCCAGCAGCCCAGGGACACCGGCTGAAGCTTTCTTT. This gives the protein CASSPGTPAEAFF.

This clone was counted only a few times. The gene calls are TRBV7-9 and TRBJ2-2, with 8 nucleotides matching TRBD1. Germline loops: CDR1 SEHNR, CDR2 FQNEAQ (reference sequence). Germline trimming cut 5 bases from V and 2 bases from J; bases unmatched to any gene: 7. This CDR3 spans 16 amino acids. CDR3 in amino acids: CASSHHTGGNTGELFF. The CDR3 coding sequence is TGTGCCAGCAGCCACCACACAGGGGGAAACACCGGGGAGCTGTTTTTT.

The chain carries TRBV4-1 and TRBJ2-2, with D possibly being TRBD2 (5 bases). The germline CDR1 and CDR2 sequences are MGHRA and YSYEKL. This CDR3 region has 14 residues. Trimming removed 3 bases from V and 10 bases from J, with 15 bases in between. CDR3: CASSQTMKFEELFF. CDR3 DNA sequence: TGCGCCAGCAGCCAGACTATGAAATTCGAGGAGCTGTTTTTT.

The chain joins TRBV4-3 to TRBJ1-2; D gene uncertain. V was cut by 0 bases and J by 4 bases, with 6 bases left in between. There are 13 residues in the CDR3. Germline CDR1 reads LGHNA; CDR2 reads YSLEER. CDR3 in DNA: TGCGCCAGCAGCCAAGACGCGATCTATGGCTACACCTTC. It specifies CASSQDAIYGYTF.

This sequence joins TRBV28 and TRBJ2-7; perhaps TRBD1 as D (5 bases). The V gene's germline CDR1 is MDHEN and CDR2 SYDVKM. CDR3 size: 15 residues. The V and J ends lost 5 bases and 5 bases respectively, with 19 bases between them. CDR3 coding DNA: TGTGCCAGCAGTACCCCCCAGGGTAGTATCCACGAGCAGTACTTC. The encoded protein is CASSTPQGSIHEQYF.

Concerning this clone itself: This same CDR3 is encoded by further DNA sequences in the sample. CDR3 loop: CAISETGDQPQHF. In nucleotides, the CDR3 is TGTGCCATCAGTGAAACAGGTGACCAGCCCCAGCATTTT. V usage is TRBV10-3 and J usage is TRBJ1-5; D perhaps matches TRBD1 (5 bases). The V gene lost 3 bases and the J gene lost 7 bases, with 10 bases spanning the gap. The CDR3 has 13 residues. Germline CDR1 reads ENHRY; CDR2 reads SYGVKD.

This clone was detected once. The CDR3 DNA sequence: TGTGCCAGCAGTTACACAGGGTCGGTCGAGCAGTACTTC. Translation gives CASSYTGSVEQYF. The rearrangement links TRBV6-5 to TRBJ2-7, with D tentatively TRBD1 (6 bases). V was cut by 2 bases and J by 6 bases, with 11 bases left in between. CDR1 and CDR2 (germline): MNHEY, SVGAGI. The CDR3 spans 13 residues.

The genes are TRBV6-6 and TRBJ1-1; D gene uncertain. Deletions cut 0 bases from V and 5 bases from J, with 13 bases between. CDR1 and CDR2 (germline): MNHNY, SVGAGI (reference sequence). CDR3 length: 15 residues. The CDR3 reads CASSYSSGSRTEAFF. The DNA for the CDR3 is TGTGCCAGCAGTTACTCATCTGGGAGTAGGACTGAAGCTTTCTTT.

V and J are TRBV9 and TRBJ2-3; 11 nucleotides align to TRBD2. V trimming: 2 bases; J trimming: 2 bases; junction bases outside the gene matches: 1. The CDR3 runs 15 residues. Germline V gene sequence: CDR1 SGDLS, CDR2 YYNGEE. The CDR3 protein is CASSVSGRATDTQYF. CDR3 DNA sequence: TGTGCCAGCAGCGTTAGCGGGAGGGCCACAGATACGCAGTATTTT. Together with reference TRBV9 and TRBJ2-3, the CDR3 gives the full variable domain: DSGVTQTPKHLITATGQRVTLRCSPRSGDLSVYWYQQSLDQGLQFLIQYYNGEERAKGNILERFSAQQFPDLHSELNLSSLELGDSALYFCASSVSGRATDTQYFGPGTRLTVL.

The rearrangement joins TRBV7-9 to TRBJ1-1; 7 bases map to TRBD1. This CDR3 is built from 14 residues. V trimming: 6 bases; J trimming: 3 bases; junction bases outside the gene matches: 7. The V gene's germline CDR1 is SEHNR and CDR2 FQNEAQ (reference sequence). The CDR3 reads CASSRDSPDTEAFF. The DNA for the CDR3 is TGTGCCAGCAGTAGGGACAGCCCGGACACTGAAGCTTTCTTT.

The CDR3 reads CSVGGERAKMNTEAFF. In DNA, the CDR3 is TGCAGCGTTGGGGGGGAACGGGCGAAGATGAACACTGAAGCTTTCTTT. The chain joins TRBV29-1 to TRBJ1-1; a weak D match, TRBD1 (5 bases). The germline V and J ends were trimmed by 4 bases and 0 bases, with 18 bases remaining between them. Germline V gene lookup returns CDR1 SQVTM and CDR2 ANQGSEA. This CDR3 is built from 16 residues.

V usage is TRBV6-6 and J usage is TRBJ2-1; tentatively, D is TRBD2 (7 bases). CDR1 is MNHNY and CDR2 is SVGAGI in the germline V gene (reference sequence). The CDR3 is made up of 16 amino acids. Trimming shortened V by 0 bases and J by 6 bases, and 15 bases separated the two germline ends. The CDR3 region is CASSYSKGGGVNEQFF. CDR3 DNA sequence: TGTGCCAGCAGTTACTCGAAGGGAGGGGGGGTCAATGAGCAGTTCTTC.